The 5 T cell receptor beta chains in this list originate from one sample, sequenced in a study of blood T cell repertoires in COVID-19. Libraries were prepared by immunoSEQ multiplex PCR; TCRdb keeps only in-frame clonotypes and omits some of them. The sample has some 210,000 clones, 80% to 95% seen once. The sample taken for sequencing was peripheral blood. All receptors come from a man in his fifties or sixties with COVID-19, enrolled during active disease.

The CDR3 DNA follows: TGTGCCAGCTCCCTCGGACAGGACAATGAGCAGTTCTTC. It translates to CASSLGQDNEQFF. The chain carries TRBV18 and TRBJ2-1; 7 nucleotides match TRBD1. With V trimmed by 6 bases and J by 5 bases, 4 bases remained unmatched. This CDR3 spans 13 amino acids. Germline V gene lookup returns CDR1 KGHSH and CDR2 LQKENI.

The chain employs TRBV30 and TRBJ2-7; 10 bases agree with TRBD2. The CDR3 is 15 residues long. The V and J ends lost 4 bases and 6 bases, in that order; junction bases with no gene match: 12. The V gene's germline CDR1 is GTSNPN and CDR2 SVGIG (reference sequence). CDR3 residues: CAWNRLAGAASEQYF. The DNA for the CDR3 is TGTGCCTGGAATCGGCTAGCGGGGGCCGCCAGCGAGCAGTACTTC.

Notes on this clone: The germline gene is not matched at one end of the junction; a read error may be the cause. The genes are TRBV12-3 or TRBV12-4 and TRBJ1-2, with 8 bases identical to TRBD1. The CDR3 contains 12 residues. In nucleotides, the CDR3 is TGTGCCAGCAGTGAGAGTCCGGGACAGGCTGCCTTC. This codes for CASSESPGQAAF.

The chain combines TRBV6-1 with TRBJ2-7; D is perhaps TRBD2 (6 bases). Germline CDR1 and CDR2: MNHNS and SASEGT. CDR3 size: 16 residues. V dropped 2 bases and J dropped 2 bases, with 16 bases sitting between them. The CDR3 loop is CASSESGGRTPYEQYF. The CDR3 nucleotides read TGTGCCAGCAGTGAATCAGGAGGGAGGACCCCCTACGAGCAGTACTTC.

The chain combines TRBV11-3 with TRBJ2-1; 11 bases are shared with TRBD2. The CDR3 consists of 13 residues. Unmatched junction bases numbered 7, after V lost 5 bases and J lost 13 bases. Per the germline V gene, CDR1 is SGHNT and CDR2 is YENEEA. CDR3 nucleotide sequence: TGTGCCAGCAGCCTCGAGGGACTAGCGGATCAGTTCTTC. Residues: CASSLEGLADQFF.